The clone carrying this TCR beta chain was detected only a few times. The antigen remains undetermined. These data come from a study of early T cells in non-severe SARS-CoV-2 infection. Overall study: Unsorted whole blood bulk RNA was sequenced, with unpaired chains. Study-wide points: Anti-spike CD8 specificities were favored by VDJdb matching, whose results missed private and CD4 specificities.

Unique molecular identifiers were added to individual cDNA molecules. TCRdb reprocessed the 5' RACE reads via MiXCR and lists one record per CDR3 protein. The repertoire consists of about 35,000 distinct CDR3 sequences, with around 5.1% occurring once and the leading ten covering 4.4%. Germline V CDR1 and CDR2: SGHRS, YFSETQ. The CDR3 has 16 amino acids. The junction had 5 bases not matched to a gene; V was cut back by 3 bases and J by 5 bases. This rearrangement joins TRBV5-1 to TRBJ2-3, with TRBD2 identical over 14 bases. The material was whole blood, obtained at baseline. The origin of this receptor is an adult who was a healthcare worker with PCR-confirmed SARS-CoV-2 infection or an uninfected control (not recorded which). CDR3 amino acids: CASSSRLAGGRDTQYF. In DNA form, the CDR3 reads TGCGCCAGCAGCTCTCGACTAGCGGGGGGGAGAGATACGCAGTATTTT.